This T cell receptor beta chain derives from a study of shared clonotypes between healthy human individuals. General study results and limits: An anticipated effect of sequencing depth on clonotype sharing among donors was recognized. The low donor count limited represented genetic and exposure-history diversity.

The CDR3 has 14 amino acids. CDR1 is MNHEY, CDR2 SMNVEV, per germline (reference sequence). V lost 6 bases and J lost 0, with 12 bases in between. In replicate PCRs of sorted subsets, approximately 210 ng DNA, about 30,000 T cell genomes, was used. The assay was immunoSEQ multiplex PCR, and TCRdb's table has in-frame clones only and misses some. The sample consists of some 790,000 clones, approximately 72% of them appearing once. With respect to this clone: Its antigen is undetermined.

The rearrangement links TRBV27 to TRBJ2-7; the D gene could be TRBD1 or TRBD2 (6 bases each). The source material was memory CD4+ T cells sorted from blood. As for subset: CD45RA-negative fraction. The TCR was taken from a woman in her twenties or thirties in good health. The CDR3 here is CASRTRGASYEQYF. The CDR3 DNA sequence: TGTGCCAGCAGGACGAGGGGGGCCTCCTACGAGCAGTACTTC.